The rows below give T cell receptor beta chains drawn from one sample of a study of blood T cell repertoires in COVID-19. The repertoire was sequenced with immunoSEQ multiplex PCR; TCRdb's copy has only in-frame clones and lacks some. Among 210,000 or so clones listed, about four fifths were seen once. Specimen: peripheral blood. All receptors derive from a woman older than 75 with acute or convalescent COVID-19. Both conserved end residues are part of each CDR3. A D gene is named only where the DNA matches it firmly. The size of a clone is reported for some rows only, either as once, few or many, or as a class for expanded clones.

D gene,clone size,J gene,V gene,CDR3 protein,CDR3 DNA
NA,NA,TRBJ1-6,TRBV7-8,CASSLVGQQIHF,TGTGCCAGCAGCTTAGTCGGACAGCAAATCCACTTT
NA,NA,TRBJ1-6,TRBV19,CASSIEMAGVNSPLHF,TGTGCCAGTAGTATAGAAATGGCGGGGGTAAATTCACCCCTCCACTTT
NA,NA,TRBJ1-6,TRBV30,CASWTHNNNSPLHF,TGTGCTTCTTGGACACATAACAATAATTCACCCCTCCACTTT
TRBD2,once,TRBJ2-7,TRBV7-9,CASSLARGRAGEQYF,TGTGCCAGCAGCTTAGCTCGTGGGAGGGCCGGGGAGCAGTACTTC
NA,NA,TRBJ2-1,TRBV5-6,CASSRQAVTTYNEQFF,TGTGCCAGCAGCCGTCAAGCCGTCACTACCTACAATGAGCAGTTCTTC
NA,NA,TRBJ1-4,TRBV4-2,CASSLQSTNEKLFF,TGTGCCAGCAGCCTACAGTCAACTAATGAAAAACTGTTTTTT
TRBD1,NA,TRBJ2-1,TRBV27,CASRTGGPYNEQFF,TGTGCCAGCAGAACAGGGGGACCCTACAATGAGCAGTTCTTC
NA,NA,TRBJ2-2,TRBV7-3,CASRSTLGAGELFF,TGTGCCAGCAGATCCACCCTAGGGGCCGGGGAGCTGTTTTTT
TRBD1,NA,TRBJ1-2,TRBV7-2,CASSLGGTGAGYTF,TGTGCCAGCAGCTTAGGGGGGACAGGGGCTGGCTACACCTTC
NA,NA,TRBJ1-1,TRBV5-6,CASSLAGGYTEAFF,TGTGCCAGCAGCTTGGCTGGGGGGTACACTGAAGCTTTCTTT
NA,NA,TRBJ1-1,TRBV24-1,CATSKGEGEAFF,TGTGCCACCAGTAAAGGGGAGGGTGAAGCTTTCTTT
TRBD1,NA,TRBJ2-7,TRBV19,CASSTQGQGSYEQYF,TGTGCCAGTAGTACACAGGGACAGGGCTCCTACGAGCAGTACTTC
NA,once,TRBJ1-2,TRBV30,CAWSVQVNIYGYTF,TGTGCCTGGAGTGTACAGGTGAACATCTATGGCTACACCTTC
NA,NA,TRBJ1-1,TRBV30,CAWSRGSMNTEAFF,TGTGCCTGGAGTAGGGGCTCAATGAACACTGAAGCTTTCTTT
NA,many,TRBJ1-1,TRBV11-2,CASSLPPRGPGALIEAFF,TGTGCCAGCAGCTTACCCCCGAGAGGGCCAGGGGCGCTCATTGAAGCTTTCTTT
TRBD2,few,TRBJ2-2,TRBV4-1,CASSLSTSGRANSLFF,TGCGCCAGCAGCCTATCCACTAGCGGGAGGGCCAATAGCCTGTTTTTT
TRBD2,NA,TRBJ2-3,TRBV4-3,CASSHQGSGGADTQYF,TGCGCCAGCAGCCACCAGGGAAGCGGGGGAGCAGATACGCAGTATTTT
NA,NA,TRBJ1-2,TRBV28,CASSRRTTGIGGYTF,TGTGCCAGCAGTCGACGGACAACAGGGATCGGCGGCTACACCTTC